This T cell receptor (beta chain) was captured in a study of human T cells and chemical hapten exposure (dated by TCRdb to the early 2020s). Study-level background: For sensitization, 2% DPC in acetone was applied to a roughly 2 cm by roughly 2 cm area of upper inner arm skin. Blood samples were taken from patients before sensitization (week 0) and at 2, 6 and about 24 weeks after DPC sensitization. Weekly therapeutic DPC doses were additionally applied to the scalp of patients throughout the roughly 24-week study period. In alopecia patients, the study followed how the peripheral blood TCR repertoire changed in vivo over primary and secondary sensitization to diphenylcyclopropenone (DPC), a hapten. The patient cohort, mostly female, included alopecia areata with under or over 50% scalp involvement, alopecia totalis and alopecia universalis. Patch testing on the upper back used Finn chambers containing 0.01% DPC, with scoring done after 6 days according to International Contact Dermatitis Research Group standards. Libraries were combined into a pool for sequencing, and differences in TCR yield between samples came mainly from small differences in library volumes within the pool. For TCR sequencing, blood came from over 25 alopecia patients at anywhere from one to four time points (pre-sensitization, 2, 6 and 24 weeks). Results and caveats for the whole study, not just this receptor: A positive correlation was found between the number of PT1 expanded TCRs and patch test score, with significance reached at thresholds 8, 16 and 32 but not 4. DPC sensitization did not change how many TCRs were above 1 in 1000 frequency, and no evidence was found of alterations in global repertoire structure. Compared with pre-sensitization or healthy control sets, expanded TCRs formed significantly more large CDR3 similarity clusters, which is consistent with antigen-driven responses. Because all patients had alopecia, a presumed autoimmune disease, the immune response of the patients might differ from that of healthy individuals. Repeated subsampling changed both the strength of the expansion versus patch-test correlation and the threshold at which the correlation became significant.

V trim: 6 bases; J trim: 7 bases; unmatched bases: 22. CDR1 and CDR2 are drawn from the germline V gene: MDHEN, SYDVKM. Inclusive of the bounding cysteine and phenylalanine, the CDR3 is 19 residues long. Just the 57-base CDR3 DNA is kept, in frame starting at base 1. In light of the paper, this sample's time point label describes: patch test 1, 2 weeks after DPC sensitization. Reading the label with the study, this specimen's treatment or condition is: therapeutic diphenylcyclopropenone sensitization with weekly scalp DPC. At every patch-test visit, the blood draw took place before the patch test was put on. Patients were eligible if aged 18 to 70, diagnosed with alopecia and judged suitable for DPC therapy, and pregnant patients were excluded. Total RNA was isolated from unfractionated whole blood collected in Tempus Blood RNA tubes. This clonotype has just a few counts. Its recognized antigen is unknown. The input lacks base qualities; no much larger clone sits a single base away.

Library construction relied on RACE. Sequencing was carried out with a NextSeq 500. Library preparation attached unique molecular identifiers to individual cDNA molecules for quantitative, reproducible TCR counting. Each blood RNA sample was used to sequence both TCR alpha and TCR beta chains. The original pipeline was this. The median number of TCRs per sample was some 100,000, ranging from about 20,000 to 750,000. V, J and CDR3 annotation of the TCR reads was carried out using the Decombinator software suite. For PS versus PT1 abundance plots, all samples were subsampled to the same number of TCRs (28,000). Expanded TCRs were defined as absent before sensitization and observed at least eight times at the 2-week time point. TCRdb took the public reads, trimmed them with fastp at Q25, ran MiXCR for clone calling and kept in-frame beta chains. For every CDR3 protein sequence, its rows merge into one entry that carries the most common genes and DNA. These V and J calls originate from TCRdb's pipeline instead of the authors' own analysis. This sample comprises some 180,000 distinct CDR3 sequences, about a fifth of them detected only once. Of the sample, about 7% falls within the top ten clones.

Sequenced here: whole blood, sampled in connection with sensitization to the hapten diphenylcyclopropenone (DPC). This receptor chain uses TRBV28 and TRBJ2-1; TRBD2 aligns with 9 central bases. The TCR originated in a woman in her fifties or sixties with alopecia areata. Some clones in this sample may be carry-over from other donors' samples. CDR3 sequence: CASSPPGLATSWSSNEQFF. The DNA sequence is TGTGCCAGCAGCCCACCGGGACTAGCAACATCTTGGAGTTCGAATGAGCAGTTCTTC.